The TCR beta chain described here comes from a study of blood T cell repertoires in COVID-19. Original handling: Quantification of nucleated cells was approximated via reference gene primer amplification. The protocol was immunoSEQ multiplex PCR, while the TCRdb copy is restricted to in-frame clones and leaves out a portion. V, J and clone size reflect that table, while D and trimming were determined from the DNA. This sample has about 480,000 clones; around 89% occur once, and the top ten carry 1.5% to 2%. Participants, about 18 to 90 years old, spanned under 30 US areas. Assignments of participants to cohorts depended upon their own reported clinical history. Donors in Cohort 3 counted as recovered after two negative PCRs, clearance, or symptom resolution. Germline loops: CDR1 SGDLS, CDR2 YYNGEE. V was pared by 1 base and J by 2 bases, with 9 bases between. The CDR3 covers 14 residues.

The receptor comes from a woman between 35 and 50 years old who had recovered from COVID-19. Source material: PBMCs or T cells enriched from blood (not recorded which). The chain joins TRBV9 to TRBJ1-2; D gene uncertain. The CDR3 loop is CASSVTELNYGYTF. CDR3 coding DNA: TGTGCCAGCAGCGTAACAGAATTAAACTATGGCTACACCTTC. Filled out from reference TRBV9 and TRBJ1-2, the complete variable domain reads DSGVTQTPKHLITATGQRVTLRCSPRSGDLSVYWYQQSLDQGLQFLIQYYNGEERAKGNILERFSAQQFPDLHSELNLSSLELGDSALYFCASSVTELNYGYTFGSGTRLTVV.